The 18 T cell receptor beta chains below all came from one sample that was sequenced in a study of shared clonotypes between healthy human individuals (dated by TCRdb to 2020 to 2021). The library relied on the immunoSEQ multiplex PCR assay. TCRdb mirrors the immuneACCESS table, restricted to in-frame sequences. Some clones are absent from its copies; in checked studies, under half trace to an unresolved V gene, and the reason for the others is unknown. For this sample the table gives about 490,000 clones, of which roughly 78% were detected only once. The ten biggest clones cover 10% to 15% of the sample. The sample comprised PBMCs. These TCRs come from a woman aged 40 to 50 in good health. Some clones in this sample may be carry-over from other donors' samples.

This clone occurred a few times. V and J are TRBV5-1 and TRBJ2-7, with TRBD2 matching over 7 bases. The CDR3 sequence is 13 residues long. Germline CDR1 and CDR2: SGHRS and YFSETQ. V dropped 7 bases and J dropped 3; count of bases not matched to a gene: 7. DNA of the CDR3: TGCGCCAGCCAGAGCGGGGTGGACTACGAGCAGTACTTC. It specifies CASQSGVDYEQYF.

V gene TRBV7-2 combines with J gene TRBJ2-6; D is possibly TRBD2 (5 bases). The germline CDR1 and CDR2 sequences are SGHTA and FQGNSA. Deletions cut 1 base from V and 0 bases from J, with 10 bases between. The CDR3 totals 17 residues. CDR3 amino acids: CASSLGTQNSGANVLTF. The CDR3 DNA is TGTGCCAGCAGCTTAGGGACTCAAAACTCTGGGGCCAACGTCCTGACTTTC.

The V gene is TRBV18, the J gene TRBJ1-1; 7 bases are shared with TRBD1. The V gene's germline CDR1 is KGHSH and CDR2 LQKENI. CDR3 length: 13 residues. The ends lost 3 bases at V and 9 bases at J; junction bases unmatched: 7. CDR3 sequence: CASSPPRRGQAFF. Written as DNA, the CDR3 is TGTGCCAGCTCACCCCCCCGGAGGGGGCAAGCTTTCTTT.

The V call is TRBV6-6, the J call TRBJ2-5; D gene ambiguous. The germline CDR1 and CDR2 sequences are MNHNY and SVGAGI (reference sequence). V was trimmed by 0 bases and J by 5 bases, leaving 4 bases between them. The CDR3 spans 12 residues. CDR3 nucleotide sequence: TGTGCCAGCAGTTACTCGACTGAGACCCAGTACTTC. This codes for CASSYSTETQYF.

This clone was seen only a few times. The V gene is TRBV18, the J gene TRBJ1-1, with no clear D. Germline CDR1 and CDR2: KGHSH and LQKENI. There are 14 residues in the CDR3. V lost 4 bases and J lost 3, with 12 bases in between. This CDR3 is CASSRPNIHTEAFF. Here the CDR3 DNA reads TGTGCCAGCTCACGGCCCAATATCCACACTGAAGCTTTCTTT.

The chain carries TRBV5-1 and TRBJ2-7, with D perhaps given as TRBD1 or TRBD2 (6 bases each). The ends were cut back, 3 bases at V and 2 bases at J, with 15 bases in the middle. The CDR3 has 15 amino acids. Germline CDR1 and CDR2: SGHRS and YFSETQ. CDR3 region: CASSSKRGDPYEQYF. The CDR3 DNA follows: TGCGCCAGCAGCTCTAAAAGGGGGGATCCCTACGAGCAGTACTTC.

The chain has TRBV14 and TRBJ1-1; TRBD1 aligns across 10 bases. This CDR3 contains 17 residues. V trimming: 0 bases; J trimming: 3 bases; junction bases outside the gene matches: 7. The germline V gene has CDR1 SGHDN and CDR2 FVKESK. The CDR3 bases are TGTGCCAGCAGCCAAGATCTCGGTGGGACAGGGGACACTGAAGCTTTCTTT. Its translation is CASSQDLGGTGDTEAFF.

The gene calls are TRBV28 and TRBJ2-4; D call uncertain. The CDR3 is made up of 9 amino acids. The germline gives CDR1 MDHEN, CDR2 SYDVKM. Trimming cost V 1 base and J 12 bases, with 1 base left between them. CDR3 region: CASSLSQYF. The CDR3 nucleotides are TGTGCCAGCAGTTTATCTCAGTACTTC.

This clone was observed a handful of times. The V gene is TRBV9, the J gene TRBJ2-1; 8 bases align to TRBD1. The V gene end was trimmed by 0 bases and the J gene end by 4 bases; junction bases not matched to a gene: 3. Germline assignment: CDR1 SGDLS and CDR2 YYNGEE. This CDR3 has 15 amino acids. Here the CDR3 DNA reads TGTGCCAGCAGCGTAGGGACAGGGTTATACAATGAGCAGTTCTTC. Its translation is CASSVGTGLYNEQFF.

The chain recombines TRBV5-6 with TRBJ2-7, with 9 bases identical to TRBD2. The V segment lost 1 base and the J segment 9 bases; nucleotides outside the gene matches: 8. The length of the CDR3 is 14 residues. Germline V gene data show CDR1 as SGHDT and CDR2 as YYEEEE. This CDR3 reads CASSLKTSGVAQYF. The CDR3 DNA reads TGTGCCAGCAGCTTGAAGACTAGCGGCGTCGCGCAGTACTTC.

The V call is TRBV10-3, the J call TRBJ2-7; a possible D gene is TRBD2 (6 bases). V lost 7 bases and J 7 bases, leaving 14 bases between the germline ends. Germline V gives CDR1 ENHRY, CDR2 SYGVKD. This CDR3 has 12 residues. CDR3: CAITGPAGEQYF. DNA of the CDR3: TGTGCCATCACGGGCCCGGCGGGGGAGCAGTACTTC.

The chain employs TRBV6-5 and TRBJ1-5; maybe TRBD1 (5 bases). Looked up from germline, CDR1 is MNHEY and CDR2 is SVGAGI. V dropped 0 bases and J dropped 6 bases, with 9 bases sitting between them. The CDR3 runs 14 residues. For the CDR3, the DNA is TGTGCCAGCAGTTACTCGCAGGGTTCTCAGCCCCAGCATTTT. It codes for CASSYSQGSQPQHF.

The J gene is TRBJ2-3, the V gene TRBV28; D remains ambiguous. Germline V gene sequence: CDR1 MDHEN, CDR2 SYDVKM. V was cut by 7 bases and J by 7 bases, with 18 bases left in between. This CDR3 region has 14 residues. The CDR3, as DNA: TGTGCCAGCACCCCCGGTCCGCTCCCTCATACGCAGTATTTT. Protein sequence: CASTPGPLPHTQYF.

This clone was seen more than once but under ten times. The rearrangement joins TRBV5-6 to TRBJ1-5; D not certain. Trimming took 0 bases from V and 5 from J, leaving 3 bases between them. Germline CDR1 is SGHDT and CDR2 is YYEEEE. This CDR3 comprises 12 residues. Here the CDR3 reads CASSLVDQPQHF. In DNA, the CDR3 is TGTGCCAGCAGCTTGGTAGATCAGCCCCAGCATTTT. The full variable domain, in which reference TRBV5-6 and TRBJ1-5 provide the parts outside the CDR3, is DAGVTQSPTHLIKTRGQQVTLRCSPKSGHDTVSWYQQALGQGPQFIFQYYEEEERQRGNFPDRFSGHQFPNYSSELNVNALLLGDSALYLCASSLVDQPQHFGDGTRLSIL.

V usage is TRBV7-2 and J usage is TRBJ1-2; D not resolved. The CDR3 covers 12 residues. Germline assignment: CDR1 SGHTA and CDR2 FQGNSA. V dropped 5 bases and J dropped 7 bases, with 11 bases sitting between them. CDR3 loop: CASSHDTGGYTF. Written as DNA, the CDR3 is TGTGCCAGCAGCCATGACACGGGTGGCTACACCTTC.

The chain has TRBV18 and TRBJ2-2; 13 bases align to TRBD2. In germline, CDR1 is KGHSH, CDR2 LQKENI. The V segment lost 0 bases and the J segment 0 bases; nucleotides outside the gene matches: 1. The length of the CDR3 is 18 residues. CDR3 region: CASSPPTSGRTNTGELFF. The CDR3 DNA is TGTGCCAGCTCACCACCGACTAGCGGGAGGACGAACACCGGGGAGCTGTTTTTT.

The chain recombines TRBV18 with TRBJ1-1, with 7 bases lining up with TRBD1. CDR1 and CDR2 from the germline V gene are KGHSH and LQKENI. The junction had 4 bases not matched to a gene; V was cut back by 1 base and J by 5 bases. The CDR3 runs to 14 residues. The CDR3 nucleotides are TGTGCCAGCTCACCACAAGGACAGGAGACTGAAGCTTTCTTT. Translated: CASSPQGQETEAFF. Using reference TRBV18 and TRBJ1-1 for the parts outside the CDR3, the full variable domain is NAGVMQNPRHLVRRRGQEARLRCSPMKGHSHVYWYRQLPEEGLKFMVYLQKENIIDESGMPKERFSAEFPKEGPSILRIQQVVRGDSAAYFCASSPQGQETEAFFGQGTRLTVV.

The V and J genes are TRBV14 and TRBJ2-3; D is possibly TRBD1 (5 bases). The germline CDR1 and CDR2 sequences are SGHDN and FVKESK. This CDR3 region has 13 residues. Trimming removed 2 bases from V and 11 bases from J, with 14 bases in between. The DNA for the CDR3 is TGTGCCAGCAGCCAACGAGACAGCCCGGGGCAGTATTTT. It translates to CASSQRDSPGQYF.